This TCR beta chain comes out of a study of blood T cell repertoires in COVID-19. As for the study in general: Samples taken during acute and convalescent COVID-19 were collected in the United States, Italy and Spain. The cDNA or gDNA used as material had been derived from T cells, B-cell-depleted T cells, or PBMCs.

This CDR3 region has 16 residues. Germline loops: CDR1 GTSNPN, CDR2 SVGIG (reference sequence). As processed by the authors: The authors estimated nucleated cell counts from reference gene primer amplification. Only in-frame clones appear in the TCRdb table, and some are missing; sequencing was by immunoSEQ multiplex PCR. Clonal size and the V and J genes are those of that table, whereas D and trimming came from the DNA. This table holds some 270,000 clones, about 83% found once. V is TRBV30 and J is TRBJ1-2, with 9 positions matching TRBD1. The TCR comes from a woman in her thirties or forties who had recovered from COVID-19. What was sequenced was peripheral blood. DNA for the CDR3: TGTGCGAGGGGGGAAGGGGGGACAGGGTTGGACTATGGCTACACCTTC. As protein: CARGEGGTGLDYGYTF.